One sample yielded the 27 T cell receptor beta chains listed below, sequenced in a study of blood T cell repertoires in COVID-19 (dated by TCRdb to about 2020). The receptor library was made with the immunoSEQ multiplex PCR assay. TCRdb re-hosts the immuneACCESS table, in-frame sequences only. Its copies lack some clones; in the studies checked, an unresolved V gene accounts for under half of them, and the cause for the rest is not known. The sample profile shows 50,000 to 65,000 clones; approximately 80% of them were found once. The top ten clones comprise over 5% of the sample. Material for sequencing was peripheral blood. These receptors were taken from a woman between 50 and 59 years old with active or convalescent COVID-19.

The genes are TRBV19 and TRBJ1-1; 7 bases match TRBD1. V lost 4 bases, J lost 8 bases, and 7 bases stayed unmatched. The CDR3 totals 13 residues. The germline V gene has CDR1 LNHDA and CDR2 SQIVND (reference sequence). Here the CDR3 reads CASSTHRGTEAFF. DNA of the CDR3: TGTGCCAGTAGTACCCACAGGGGTACGGAAGCTTTCTTT.

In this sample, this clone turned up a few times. CDR3 DNA: TGTGCCAGCAGCAGTAGGGGCTCCTACGAGCAGTACTTC. Its translation is CASSSRGSYEQYF. The genes are TRBV13 and TRBJ2-7; possibly TRBD1 for D (5 bases). The CDR3 contains 13 residues. The germline gives CDR1 PRHDT, CDR2 FYEKMQ (reference sequence). V gave up 5 bases and J gave up 0 bases, with 8 bases separating them.

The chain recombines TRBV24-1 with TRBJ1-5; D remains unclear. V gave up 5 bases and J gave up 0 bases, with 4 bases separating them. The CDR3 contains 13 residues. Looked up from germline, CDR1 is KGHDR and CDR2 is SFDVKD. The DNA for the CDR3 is TGTGCCACCAGTGGCTATAGCAATCAGCCCCAGCATTTT. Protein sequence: CATSGYSNQPQHF.

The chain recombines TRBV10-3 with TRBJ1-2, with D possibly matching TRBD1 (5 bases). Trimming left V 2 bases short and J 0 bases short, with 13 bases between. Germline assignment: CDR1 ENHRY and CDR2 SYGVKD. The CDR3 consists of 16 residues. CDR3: CAISEPRGIANYGYTF. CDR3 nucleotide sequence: TGTGCCATCAGTGAGCCGCGGGGGATAGCTAACTATGGCTACACCTTC.

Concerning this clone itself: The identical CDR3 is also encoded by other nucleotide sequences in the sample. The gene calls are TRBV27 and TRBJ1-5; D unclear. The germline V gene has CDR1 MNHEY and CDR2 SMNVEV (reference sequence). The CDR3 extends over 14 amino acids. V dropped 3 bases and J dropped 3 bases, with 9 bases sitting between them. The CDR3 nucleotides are TGTGCCAGCAGTTTTCGAGGAATCAATCAGCCCCAGCATTTT. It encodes CASSFRGINQPQHF.

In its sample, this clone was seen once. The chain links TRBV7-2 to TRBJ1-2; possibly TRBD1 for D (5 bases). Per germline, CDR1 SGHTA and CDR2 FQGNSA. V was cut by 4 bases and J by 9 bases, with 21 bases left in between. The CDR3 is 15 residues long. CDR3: CASSSRGALRGSYTF. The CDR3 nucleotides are TGTGCCAGCAGCTCCCGAGGGGCGCTCCGGGGGAGCTACACCTTC.

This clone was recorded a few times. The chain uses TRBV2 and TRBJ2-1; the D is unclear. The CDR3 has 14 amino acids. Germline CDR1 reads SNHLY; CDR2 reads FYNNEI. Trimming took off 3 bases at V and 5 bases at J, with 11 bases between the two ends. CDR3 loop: CASSEIHANNEQFF. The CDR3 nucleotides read TGTGCCAGCAGTGAGATCCATGCTAACAATGAGCAGTTCTTC.

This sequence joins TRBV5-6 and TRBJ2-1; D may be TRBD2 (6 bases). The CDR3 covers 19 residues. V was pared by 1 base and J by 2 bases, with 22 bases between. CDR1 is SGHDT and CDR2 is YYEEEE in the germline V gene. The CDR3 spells CASSLSRDGLTGAYNEQFF. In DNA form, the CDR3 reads TGTGCCAGCAGCTTGAGTCGAGACGGACTAACCGGCGCCTACAATGAGCAGTTCTTC.

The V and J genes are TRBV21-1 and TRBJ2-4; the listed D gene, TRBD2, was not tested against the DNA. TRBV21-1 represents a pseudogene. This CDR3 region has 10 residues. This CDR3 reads CASSKTWEYF. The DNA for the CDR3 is TGTGCCAGCAGCAAGACTTGGGAGTACTTC.

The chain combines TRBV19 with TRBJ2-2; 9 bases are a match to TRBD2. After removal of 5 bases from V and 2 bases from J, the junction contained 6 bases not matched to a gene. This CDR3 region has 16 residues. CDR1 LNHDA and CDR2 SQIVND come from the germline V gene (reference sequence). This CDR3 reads CASSLRGLANTGELFF. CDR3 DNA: TGTGCCAGTAGTTTAAGGGGACTAGCCAACACCGGGGAGCTGTTTTTT.

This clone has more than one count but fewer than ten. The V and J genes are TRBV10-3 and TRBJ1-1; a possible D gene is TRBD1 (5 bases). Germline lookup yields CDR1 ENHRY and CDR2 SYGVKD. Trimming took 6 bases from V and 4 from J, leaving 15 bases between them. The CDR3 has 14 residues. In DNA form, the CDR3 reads TGTGCCATCAGGTTGGGGGGGAGGGGCACTGAAGCTTTCTTT. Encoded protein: CAIRLGGRGTEAFF.

Written as DNA, the CDR3 is TGTGCCAGCAGCCCTGTTCGGGAGCCCCAGCATTTT. Translation: CASSPVREPQHF. The chain carries TRBV12-3 or TRBV12-4 and TRBJ1-5; unclear D gene. CDR3 length: 12 amino acids. V was shortened by 6 bases and J by 8 bases, with 11 bases between the two germline ends.

CDR3 loop: CASSDGTAVILNQPQHF. CDR3 in DNA: TGTGCCAGCAGTGATGGGACAGCAGTTATCCTCAATCAGCCCCAGCATTTT. V and J are TRBV2 and TRBJ1-5, with 7 bases fitting TRBD1. V gave up 3 bases and J gave up 3 bases; unmatched junction bases: 11. The germline gives CDR1 SNHLY, CDR2 FYNNEI. The CDR3 is made up of 17 amino acids.

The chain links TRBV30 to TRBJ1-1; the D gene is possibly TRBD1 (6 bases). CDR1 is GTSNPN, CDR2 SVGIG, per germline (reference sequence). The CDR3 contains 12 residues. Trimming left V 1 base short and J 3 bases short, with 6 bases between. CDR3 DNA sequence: TGTGCCTGGAGTGAGGGGGACACTGAAGCTTTCTTT. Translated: CAWSEGDTEAFF. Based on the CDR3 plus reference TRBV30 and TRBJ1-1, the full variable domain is SQTIHQWPATLVQPVGSPLSLECTVEGTSNPNLYWYRQAAGRGLQLLFYSVGIGQISSEVPQNLSASRPQDRQFILSSKKLLLSDSGFYLCAWSEGDTEAFFGQGTRLTVV.

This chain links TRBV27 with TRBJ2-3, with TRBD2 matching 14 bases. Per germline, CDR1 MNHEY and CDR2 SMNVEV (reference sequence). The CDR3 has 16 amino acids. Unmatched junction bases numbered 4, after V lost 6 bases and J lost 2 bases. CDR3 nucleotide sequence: TGTGCCAGCAGAATGGGACTAGCGGGAGCCACAGATACGCAGTATTTT. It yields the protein CASRMGLAGATDTQYF.

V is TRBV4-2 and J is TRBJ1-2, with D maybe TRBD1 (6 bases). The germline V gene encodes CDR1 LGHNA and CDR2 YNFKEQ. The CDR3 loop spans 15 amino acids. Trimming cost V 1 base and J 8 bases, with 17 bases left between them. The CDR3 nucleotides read TGTGCCAGCAGCCAAGTTGGGGGCTGGGGGCTCGGCTACACCTTC. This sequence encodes CASSQVGGWGLGYTF.

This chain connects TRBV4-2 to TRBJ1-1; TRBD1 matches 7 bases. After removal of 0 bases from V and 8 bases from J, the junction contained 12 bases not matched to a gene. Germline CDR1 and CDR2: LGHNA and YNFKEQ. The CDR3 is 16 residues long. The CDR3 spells CASSQEGRGRAVEAFF. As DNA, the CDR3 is TGTGCCAGCAGCCAAGAGGGAAGGGGGCGAGCGGTCGAAGCTTTCTTT.

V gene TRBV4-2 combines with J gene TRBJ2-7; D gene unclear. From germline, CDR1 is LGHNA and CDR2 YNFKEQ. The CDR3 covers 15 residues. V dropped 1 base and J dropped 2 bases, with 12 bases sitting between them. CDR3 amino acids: CASSQGGTLAYEQYF. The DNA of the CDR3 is TGTGCCAGCAGCCAAGGCGGAACTTTAGCCTACGAGCAGTACTTC.

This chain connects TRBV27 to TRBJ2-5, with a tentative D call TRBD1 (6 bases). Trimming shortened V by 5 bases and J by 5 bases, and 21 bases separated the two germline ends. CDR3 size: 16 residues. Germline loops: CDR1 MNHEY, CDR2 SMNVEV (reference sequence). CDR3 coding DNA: TGTGCCAGCAGTGATACGATGAGAGCCCAGGGGGAGACCCAGTACTTC. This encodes CASSDTMRAQGETQYF.

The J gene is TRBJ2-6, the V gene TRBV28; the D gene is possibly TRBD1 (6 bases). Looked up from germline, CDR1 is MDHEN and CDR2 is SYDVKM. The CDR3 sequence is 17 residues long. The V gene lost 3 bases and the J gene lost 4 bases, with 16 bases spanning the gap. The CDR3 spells CASSFRRTGSGANVLTF. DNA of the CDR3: TGTGCCAGCAGTTTCCGCCGCACAGGGTCCGGGGCCAACGTCCTGACTTTC.

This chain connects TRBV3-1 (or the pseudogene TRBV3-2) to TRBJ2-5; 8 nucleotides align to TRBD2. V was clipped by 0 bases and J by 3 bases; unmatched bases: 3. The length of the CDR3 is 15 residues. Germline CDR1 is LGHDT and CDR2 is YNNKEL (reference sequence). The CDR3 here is CASSQDRLAKETQYF. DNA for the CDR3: TGTGCCAGCAGCCAAGACCGACTAGCGAAAGAGACCCAGTACTTC.

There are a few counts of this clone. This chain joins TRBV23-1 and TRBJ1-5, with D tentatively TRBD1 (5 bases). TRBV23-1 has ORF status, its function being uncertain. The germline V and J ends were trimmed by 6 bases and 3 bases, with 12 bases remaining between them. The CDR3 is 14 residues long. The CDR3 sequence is CASRTATVNQPQHF. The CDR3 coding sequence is TGCGCCAGCAGGACAGCAACAGTCAATCAGCCCCAGCATTTT.

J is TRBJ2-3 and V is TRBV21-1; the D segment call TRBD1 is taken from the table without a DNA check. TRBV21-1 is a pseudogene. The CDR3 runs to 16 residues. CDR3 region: CASSKRPRGVTDTQYF. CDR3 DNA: TGTGCCAGCAGCAAAAGGCCCAGGGGAGTCACAGATACGCAGTATTTT.

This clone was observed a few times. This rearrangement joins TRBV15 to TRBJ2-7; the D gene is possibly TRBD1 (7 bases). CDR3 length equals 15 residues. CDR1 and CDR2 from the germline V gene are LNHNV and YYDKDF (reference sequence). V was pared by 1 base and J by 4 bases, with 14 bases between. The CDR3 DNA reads TGTGCCACCAGCAGAGGTTACCAGGGGGGATACGAGCAGTACTTC. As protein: CATSRGYQGGYEQYF.

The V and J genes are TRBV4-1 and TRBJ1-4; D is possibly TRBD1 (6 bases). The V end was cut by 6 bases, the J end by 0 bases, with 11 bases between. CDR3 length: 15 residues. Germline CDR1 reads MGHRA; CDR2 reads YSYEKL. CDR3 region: CASRRTEATNEKLFF. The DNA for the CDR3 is TGCGCCAGCAGAAGGACAGAGGCAACTAATGAAAAACTGTTTTTT.

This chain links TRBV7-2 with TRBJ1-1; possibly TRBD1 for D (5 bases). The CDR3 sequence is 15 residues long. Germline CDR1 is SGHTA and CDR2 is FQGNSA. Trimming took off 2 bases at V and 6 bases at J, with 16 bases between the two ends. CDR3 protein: CASSLLRGGAAEAFF. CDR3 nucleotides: TGTGCCAGCAGCTTACTCAGAGGCGGGGCTGCTGAAGCTTTCTTT.

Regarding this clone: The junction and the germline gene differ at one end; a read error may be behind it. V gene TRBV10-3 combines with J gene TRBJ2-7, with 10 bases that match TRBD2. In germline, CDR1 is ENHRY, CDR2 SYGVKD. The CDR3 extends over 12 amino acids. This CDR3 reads CAISEGLAGEDF. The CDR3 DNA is TGTGCCATCAGTGAAGGGCTAGCGGGAGAGGACTTC.